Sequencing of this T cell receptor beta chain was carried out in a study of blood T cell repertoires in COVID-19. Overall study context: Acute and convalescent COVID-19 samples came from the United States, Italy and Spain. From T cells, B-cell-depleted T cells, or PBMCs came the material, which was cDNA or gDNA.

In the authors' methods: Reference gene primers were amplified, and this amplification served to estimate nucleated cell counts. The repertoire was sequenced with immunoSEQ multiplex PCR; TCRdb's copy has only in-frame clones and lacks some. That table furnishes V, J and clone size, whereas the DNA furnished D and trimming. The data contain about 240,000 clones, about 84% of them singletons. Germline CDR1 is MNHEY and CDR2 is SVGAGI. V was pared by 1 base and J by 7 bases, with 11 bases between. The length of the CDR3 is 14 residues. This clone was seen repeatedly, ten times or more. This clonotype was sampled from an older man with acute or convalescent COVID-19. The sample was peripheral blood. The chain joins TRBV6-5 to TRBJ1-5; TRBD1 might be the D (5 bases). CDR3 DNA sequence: TGTGCCAGCAGTTACTTAGGGGATGGCCAGCCCCAGCATTTT. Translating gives CASSYLGDGQPQHF.